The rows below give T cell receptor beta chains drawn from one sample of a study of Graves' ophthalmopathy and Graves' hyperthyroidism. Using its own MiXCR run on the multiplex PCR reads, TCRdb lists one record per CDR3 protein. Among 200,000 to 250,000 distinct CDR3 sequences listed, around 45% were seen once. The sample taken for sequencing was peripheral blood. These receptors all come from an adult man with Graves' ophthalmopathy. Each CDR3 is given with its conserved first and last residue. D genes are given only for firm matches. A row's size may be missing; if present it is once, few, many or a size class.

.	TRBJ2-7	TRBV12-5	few	TGTGCCAGCAGTATTCGACCCGCCGGCGAGCAGTACTTC	CASSIRPAGEQYF
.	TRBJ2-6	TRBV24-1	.	TGTGCCACCAGTGTCGGCAGGGAATCCTCTGGGGCCAACGTCCTGACTTTC	CATSVGRESSGANVLTF
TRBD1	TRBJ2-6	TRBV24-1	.	TGTGCCACCAGTGACCCCGGACAGGAAATCTCTGGGGCCAACGTCCTGACTTTC	CATSDPGQEISGANVLTF
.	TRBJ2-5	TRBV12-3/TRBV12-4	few	TGTGCCAGCAGTTTAGACAGCGGAGAGACCCAGTACTTC	CASSLDSGETQYF
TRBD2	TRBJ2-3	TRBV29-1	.	TGCAGCGCCCTAACCTGGAGCGGGGGGGCAGATACGCAGTATTTT	CSALTWSGGADTQYF
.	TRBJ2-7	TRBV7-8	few	TGTGCCAGCAGCTTAGCGCGGGACGAGCAGTACTTC	CASSLARDEQYF
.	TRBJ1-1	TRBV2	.	TGTGCCACCCTCAGGGGAAGCGATACTGAAGCTTTCTTT	CATLRGSDTEAFF
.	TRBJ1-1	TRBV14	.	TGTGCCAGCAGCCACGTCTGGGGGGGGGGGATGAACACTGAAGCTTTCTTT	CASSHVWGGGMNTEAFF
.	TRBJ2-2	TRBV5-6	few	TGTGCCAGCAGCCCCGTGGGTTACACCGGGGAGCTGTTTTTT	CASSPVGYTGELFF
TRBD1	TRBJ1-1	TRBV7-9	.	TGTGCCAGCAGCTTAGCAGGGGGCGGATTCACTGAAGCTTTCTTT	CASSLAGGGFTEAFF
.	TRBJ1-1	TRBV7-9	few	TGTGCCAGCTGCCCCCGGGACAAGTATGAAGCTTTCTTT	CASCPRDKYEAFF
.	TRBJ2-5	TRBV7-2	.	TGTGCCAGCAGCCCGACCGACTTCACCGAGGGAGAGACCCAGTACTTC	CASSPTDFTEGETQYF
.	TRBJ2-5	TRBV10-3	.	TGTGCCATCAGTGAGGGTGTCGGAGTTTTGGAACAAGAGACCCAGTACTTC	CAISEGVGVLEQETQYF
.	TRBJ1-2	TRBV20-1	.	TGCAGTGCTAGAGTTGAGGGGGGGCCCCTCTATGGCTACACCTTC	CSARVEGGPLYGYTF
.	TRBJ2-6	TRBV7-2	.	TGTGCCAGCAGCTCCCGGCCGGACTCTGGGGCCAACGTCCTGACTTTC	CASSSRPDSGANVLTF
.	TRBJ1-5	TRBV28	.	TGTGCCAGCAGTTTTGGGCAGGCCACCAATCAGCCCCAGCATTTT	CASSFGQATNQPQHF
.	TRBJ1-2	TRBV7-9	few	TGTGCCAGCAGCAGGGGGGGGGTTCACCCCTATGGCTACACCTTC	CASSRGGVHPYGYTF
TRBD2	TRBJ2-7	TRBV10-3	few	TGTGCCAGCAGTTACTCGGGGGGCGAGCAGTACTTC	CASSYSGGEQYF
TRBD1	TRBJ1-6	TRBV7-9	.	TGTGCCAGCAGCCGTCGGACAGGGGCGGACTGGGGGCGAGATTCACCCCTCCACTTT	CASSRRTGADWGRDSPLHF
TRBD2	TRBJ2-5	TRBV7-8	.	TGTGCCAGTACCCCACGGGGGGCTAGCGGGAGGGCCTACCAAGAGACCCAGTACTTC	CASTPRGASGRAYQETQYF
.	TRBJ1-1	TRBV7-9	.	TGTGCCAGCAGCTTTATCGGGGGGCGGACTGAAGCTTTCTTT	CASSFIGGRTEAFF
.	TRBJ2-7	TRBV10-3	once	TGTGCCAGCAGTTCGCCAGGGACCACCGAGCAGTACTTC	CASSSPGTTEQYF
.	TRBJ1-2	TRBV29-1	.	TGCAGCGTTGAAGATGGGGGATGGGGCTACACCTTC	CSVEDGGWGYTF
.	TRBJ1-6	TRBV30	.	TGTGCCTGTCGGGGGGAGTATAATTCACCCCTCCACTTT	CACRGEYNSPLHF
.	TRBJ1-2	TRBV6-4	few	TGTGCCAGCAGTGACTCGACCAGAGATCATGGCTACACCTTC	CASSDSTRDHGYTF
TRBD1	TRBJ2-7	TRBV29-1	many	TGCAGCGTGCGGGGACAGGCGACATTTTACGAGCAGTACTTC	CSVRGQATFYEQYF
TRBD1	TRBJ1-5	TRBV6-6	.	TGTGCCACCAAACAGGGACTCGACTCCGGGGACAGATTTAATCAGCCCCAGCATTTT	CATKQGLDSGDRFNQPQHF
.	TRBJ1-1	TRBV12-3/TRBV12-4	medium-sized	TGTGCCAGCACCGCAGGGCAGGGGAGAGAAGCTTTCTTT	CASTAGQGREAFF
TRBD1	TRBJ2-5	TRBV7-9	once	TGTGCCAGCAGCACCGACAGGGGGCTCGATGTGACCCAGTACTTC	CASSTDRGLDVTQYF
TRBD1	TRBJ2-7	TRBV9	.	TGTGCCAGCAGCGTGACAGGGTCGGGGGAGCAGTACTTC	CASSVTGSGEQYF
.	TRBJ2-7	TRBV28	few	TGTGCCAGCAGTTCGCAGGGGTGGTACGAGCAGTACTTC	CASSSQGWYEQYF
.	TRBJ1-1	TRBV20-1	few	TGCAGTGCCCCGACAGTGACCACTGAAGCTTTCTTT	CSAPTVTTEAFF
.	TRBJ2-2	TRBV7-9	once	TGTGCCAGCAACTTAAACGCCGGGGAGCTGTTTTTT	CASNLNAGELFF
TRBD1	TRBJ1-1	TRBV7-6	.	TGTGCCAGCAGCCCTGGACAGGTCGGGTGCACTGAAGCTTTCTTT	CASSPGQVGCTEAFF
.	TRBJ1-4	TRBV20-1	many	TGCAGTGCTAGAGCTGCCGAAGAAAAACTGTTTTTT	CSARAAEEKLFF
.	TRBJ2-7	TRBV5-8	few	TGTGCCAGCAGCCCACGGACAGGCGGGGGCTACGAGCAGTACTTC	CASSPRTGGGYEQYF